This T cell receptor beta chain was obtained from a study of PD-L1 blockade in urothelial cancer (TCRdb year 2017). Concerning the study at large: All patients started therapy around 2014 and received atezolizumab 1,200 mg intravenously every 3 weeks. Patients had an ECOG performance status of 0 or 1 and had received between 0 and 3 prior chemotherapy regimens. Nine patients achieved durable clinical benefit and roughly 20 did not. About 85% of the 29 patients were males with bladder-origin urothelial cancer, and 18 of 29 reported a prior smoking history. Pretreatment tumor samples and matched peripheral blood, collected serially before and after atezolizumab treatment, underwent TCR sequencing. Blood samples gave median yields of roughly 150,000 T cells and approximately 80,000 unique TCRs, along with a median clonality of 0.080. The study was an exploratory multi-omic analysis of somatic, immune and clinical correlates of response to PD-L1 blockade with atezolizumab in urothelial cancer. Blood samples were analyzed 3 weeks after the start of treatment (second dose) and 6 weeks after the start of treatment. Durable clinical benefit meant progression-free survival longer than 6 months, and TCR features were also tested against progression-free and overall survival. In the same patients who had TCR sequencing, pretreatment tumors also underwent whole exome sequencing and RNA sequencing. Pretreatment blood TCR-seq was available for about 30 patients, at least one posttreatment blood collection was obtained for some 25 patients, and tumor TCR-seq was available for some 25 patients. Beyond this particular receptor, the publication reports: Because the sample size was small (n of about 30) and many exploratory analyses were performed, the results are intended to be hypothesis-generating. Greater expansion of tumor-associated TCR clones in peripheral blood 3 weeks after the start of treatment was observed in patients with durable benefit (n of about 20, p = 0.022). Improved progression-free and overall survival was found to be associated with pretreatment peripheral blood TCR clonality below the median.

Each PCR received spiked-in synthetic TCR analog templates so that absolute template abundance could be estimated from read counts. The immunoSEQ assay was used to amplify TCRbeta CDR3 regions from genomic DNA with bias-controlled V and J gene primers. Sequencing of rearranged TCRbeta segments was done at approximately 20X coverage. As for the original processing: Sequencing errors were corrected by clustering, and CDR3s were annotated against IMGT so that V, D and J genes could be assigned. Downstream analyses used only productive TCRbeta rearrangements and left out out-of-frame or stop-codon sequences. Clonality was computed as one minus Shannon entropy normalized by the log of the number of unique productive sequences. Fisher's exact test with Benjamini-Hochberg correction, using a cutoff of adjusted p below 0.01, was how clones that differed between time points or between blood and tumor were identified. TCRdb retrieved this table from immuneACCESS and kept in-frame rearrangements only. Not all clones are present; in checked studies, unresolved V genes account for under half, and no reason is known for the remainder. V, J and clone size reflect that table, while D and trimming were determined from the DNA. Across this sample there are approximately 93,000 clones, with 70% to 90% seen only once. Approximately 8.4% of the sample is taken by the ten largest.

The meaning of the sample's time point label: peripheral blood 6 weeks after treatment start. The cohort comprised 25 to 30 patients with locally advanced or metastatic urothelial carcinoma treated at Memorial Sloan Kettering on a trial protocol. Peripheral blood mononuclear cells were collected pretreatment and during treatment, with between 1 and 8 total time points per patient. The Qiagen DNeasy Blood extraction kit was used to purify genomic DNA from total PBMCs and from tumor samples. PBMCs were collected pretreatment and during treatment and were isolated and stored as previously described. A remark on this clone: The antigen it recognizes is unknown. It has no much larger one-base neighbor in the sample; base qualities were not kept.

CDR1 and CDR2 (MNHNS, SASEGT) derive from the germline V gene. The CDR3 numbers 14 residues from cysteine through phenylalanine. The CDR3 DNA has 42 bases and is translated from base 1. Trimming removed 4 bases from V and 3 bases from J, leaving 10 bases between the germline ends. This receptor was obtained from a man in his 70s with urothelial cancer. The chain links TRBV6-1 with TRBJ1-5, with TRBD1 tentatively as D gene (5 bases match). The starting material was PBMCs, obtained around atezolizumab (anti-PD-L1) treatment. Read as DNA, the sequence is TGTGCCAGCAGTGGACAGCGAAACAATCAGCCCCAGCATTTT. This gives the protein CASSGQRNNQPQHF.